The subject of this entry is one T cell receptor (beta chain). Its antigen is unknown. The entry originates in a study of beta chain features in type 1 diabetes. Germline V gene lookup returns CDR1 SGHTA and CDR2 FQGNSA. CDR3 length: 15 amino acids. The ends were cut back, 7 bases at V and 5 bases at J, with 20 bases in the middle. Investigators reverse transcribed all isolated RNA, so they sequenced expressed TCRB transcripts. Generated by immunoSEQ multiplex PCR, the TCRdb table keeps only in-frame clones and is missing some. This sample has roughly 500,000 clones; about an eighth occur once, and the top ten carry around 0.05%. Study-wide findings and caveats: Equally in patients and controls, shorter templates might have been favored by PCR.

In total, each donor contributed a single heparinised blood draw that averaged roughly 100 mL. Once sorted, every population was more than 98% pure. This TCR came from a woman between 18 and 29 years old in good health. Sequenced input: naive CD4+ T cells from blood. The J gene is TRBJ2-5, the V gene TRBV7-2; a possible D gene is TRBD1 (6 bases). This CDR3 is CASIPRTGSRETQYF. CDR3 nucleotide sequence: TGTGCCAGCATCCCTAGAACAGGGAGCAGGGAGACCCAGTACTTC.